A single sample is the source of the 3 T cell receptor beta chains below, sequenced in a study of blood T cells in healthy people across ages. With a J-beta primer mix and a sample-barcoded 5' primer, a second PCR ran roughly 7 to 11 cycles. Each CDR3 protein is one row after TCRdb ran MiXCR on the 5' RACE reads. Here the sample spans about 640,000 distinct CDR3 sequences, roughly 30% being singletons. The sequencing input was blood. Receptors were obtained from a woman of 80 years or more in good health.

This clonotype showed up many times. The gene calls are TRBV5-6 and TRBJ2-3; the match to TRBD2 covers 13 bases. The V segment lost 0 bases and the J segment 6 bases; nucleotides outside the gene matches: 7. Germline V CDR1 and CDR2: SGHDT, YYEEEE. The CDR3 has 17 residues. The CDR3 here is CASSLETTSGGEDTQYF. As DNA, the CDR3 is TGTGCCAGCAGCTTGGAGACCACTAGCGGGGGGGAGGATACGCAGTATTTT.

Of note for this clonotype: Possible read error: a much larger clone is one base away. The chain employs TRBV5-8 and TRBJ2-7, with 7 bases fitting TRBD1. J was trimmed by 7 bases and V by 3 bases; bases with no gene match: 16. CDR3 size: 16 residues. The V gene's germline CDR1 is SGHTS and CDR2 YDEGEE. The CDR3 loop reads CASSWVATGRYNEQYF. CDR3 bases: TGTGCCAGCAGCTGGGTGGCGACAGGGCGATACAATGAGCAGTACTTC.

This clonotype was seen ten or more times. V and J are TRBV15 and TRBJ2-7; 10 bases fit TRBD2. CDR1 and CDR2 (germline): LNHNV, YYDKDF (reference sequence). V shed 1 base and J 4 bases; nucleotides not matched to a gene: 7. The CDR3 totals 16 residues. CDR3 coding DNA: TGTGCCACCAGCAGAGTCGGAGCGGGGGGGCCGTACGAGCAGTACTTC. Translation: CATSRVGAGGPYEQYF.